The clone carrying this T cell receptor (beta chain) appeared many times. This sample was taken from a study of regulatory T cells in long-lasting Graves disease. Building the TCR beta libraries relied on iRepertoire HTBI primers, and CDR3 regions underwent Arm-PCR. TCRdb reprocessed the multiplex PCR reads with MiXCR, giving one entry per CDR3 protein. This sample has 540,000 or so distinct CDR3 sequences, with approximately 12% found just once. CDR3 size: 16 residues. After removal of 1 base from V and 5 bases from J, the junction contained 4 bases not matched to a gene. The germline gives CDR1 SGHNT, CDR2 YENEEA. Sample time point: newly diagnosed GD, antithyroid drugs for less than 3 months. The authors made the TCR library using RNA they extracted from PBMCs. Separately, the same data were catalogued under a study of T cells in Graves' hyperthyroidism and ophthalmopathy. From that report: The study used the HTBI primer set for a first-round RT-PCR of the TCR CDR3.

This specimen consisted of peripheral blood mononuclear cells (PBMCs), obtained at new diagnosis, from a patient treated with antithyroid drugs. J is TRBJ2-1 and V is TRBV11-3; TRBD2 agrees at 11 bases. This receptor was identified in a man in his thirties or forties with Graves disease. In DNA, the CDR3 is TGTGCCAGCAGCTTAGTAGCGGGAGGGCCTCACAATGAGCAGTTCTTC. Translation gives CASSLVAGGPHNEQFF.